Sequencing of this T cell receptor beta chain was carried out in a study of OX40 agonist ivuxolimab in advanced cancers. Study-wide background: Partial responses were achieved by three patients, one with hepatocellular carcinoma and two with cutaneous melanoma.

With regard to this clone: The antigen is not known.

Method: immunoSEQ multiplex PCR; TCRdb's copy keeps in-frame clones and lacks some. The sample carries tens of thousands of clones, about 94% recorded once. Points from the study as a whole: Low normalized T-cell clonal expansion was additionally recorded for some nonresponders. The antigens recognized by the expanded peripheral T cells, that is their antigen specificity, were not determined.

Blood sampling took place at baseline, cycle 4 day 1, and cycle 7 day 1. CDR3 length: 15 residues. V dropped 5 bases and J dropped 0; count of bases not matched to a gene: 5. Germline V gene lookup returns CDR1 MDHEN and CDR2 SYDVKM. The receptor was isolated from an adult with an advanced solid tumor such as melanoma, head and neck, liver or kidney cancer. The source material was CD4+ or CD8+ T cells sorted from blood, sampled in a trial of the OX40 agonist ivuxolimab. The J gene is TRBJ2-3, the V gene TRBV28; 7 bases are a match to TRBD1. CDR3 in amino acids: CASSLAGGSTDTQYF. CDR3 coding DNA: TGTGCCAGCAGTCTTGCAGGGGGAAGCACAGATACGCAGTATTTT.